Shown below are 12 T cell receptor beta chains from a single sample sequenced in a study of cytomegalovirus exposure and HLA in healthy donors. In the PCR, 60 Vbeta and 13 Jbeta primers were used. Repertoires were generated with immunoSEQ multiplex PCR, while TCRdb's copy carries only in-frame clones and drops some. The sample has roughly 130,000 clones, roughly three quarters seen once; the top ten hold around 3.1%. The sample consisted of PBMCs. The receptors were sampled from a female donor in good health and CMV-seronegative.

V gene TRBV29-1 combines with J gene TRBJ1-1, with 11 bases fitting TRBD1. The ends lost 6 bases at V and 4 bases at J; junction bases unmatched: 10. The length of the CDR3 is 15 residues. In germline, CDR1 is SQVTM, CDR2 ANQGSEA. The CDR3 nucleotides read TGCAGCGTCAGGACAGGGGGCAATTGGGGCACTGAAGCTTTCTTT. It yields the protein CSVRTGGNWGTEAFF.

This chain links TRBV7-9 with TRBJ1-2; maybe TRBD1 (6 bases). Looked up from germline, CDR1 is SEHNR and CDR2 is FQNEAQ (reference sequence). CDR3 length: 13 residues. V lost 5 bases and J 6 bases, leaving 13 bases between the germline ends. CDR3 amino acids: CASSLTGSNGYTF. DNA for the CDR3: TGTGCCAGCAGCCTTACAGGGTCTAATGGCTACACCTTC. Together with reference TRBV7-9 and TRBJ1-2, the CDR3 gives the full variable domain: DTGVSQNPRHKITKRGQNVTFRCDPISEHNRLYWYRQTLGQGPEFLTYFQNEAQLEKSRLLSDRFSAERPKGSFSTLEIQRTEQGDSAMYLCASSLTGSNGYTFGSGTRLTVV.

The J gene is TRBJ1-4, the V gene TRBV29-1; D perhaps matches TRBD1 (5 bases). Germline values: CDR1 SQVTM, CDR2 ANQGSEA. The CDR3 has 13 amino acids. Trimming pared 6 bases from V and 12 bases from J, leaving 20 bases between. CDR3 nucleotides: TGCAGCGTCAGGACGGGGGGGAGGTTAGAACTGTTTTTT. The encoded protein is CSVRTGGRLELFF.

A few counts support this clone. The chain combines TRBV5-1 with TRBJ1-5; TRBD1 aligns across 8 bases. There are 14 residues in the CDR3. Per germline, CDR1 SGHRS and CDR2 YFSETQ. The J segment lost 5 bases and the V segment lost 2 bases, leaving 3 bases of the junction unmatched. The CDR3 is CASSFGTGDQPQHF. The CDR3 DNA is TGCGCCAGCAGCTTTGGGACAGGAGATCAGCCCCAGCATTTT.

This sequence joins TRBV5-1 and TRBJ2-1, with 7 positions matching TRBD1. The CDR3 runs to 14 residues. Per germline, CDR1 SGHRS and CDR2 YFSETQ. The V gene end was trimmed by 4 bases and the J gene end by 5 bases; junction bases not matched to a gene: 6. CDR3 region: CASSPGQHNNEQFF. CDR3 DNA: TGCGCCAGCAGCCCGGGACAGCATAACAATGAGCAGTTCTTC.

The chain is built from TRBV7-6 and TRBJ2-5; possible D gene TRBD2, 5 bases. Looked up from germline, CDR1 is SGHVS and CDR2 is FNYEAQ. CDR3 length: 13 amino acids. The V gene lost 9 bases and the J gene lost 5 bases, with 16 bases spanning the gap. CDR3 in amino acids: CASRTGSGETQYF. CDR3 nucleotide sequence: TGTGCCAGTCGTACGGGAAGTGGGGAGACCCAGTACTTC.

The genes are TRBV28 and TRBJ2-3, with TRBD2 matching over 8 bases. V trimming: 9 bases; J trimming: 2 bases; junction bases outside the gene matches: 13. The CDR3 loop spans 16 amino acids. Germline CDR1 reads MDHEN; CDR2 reads SYDVKM. CDR3 sequence (DNA): TGTGCCAGTATAGGAATTAGCGGGGCTCTCACAGATACGCAGTATTTT. This gives the protein CASIGISGALTDTQYF.

The chain combines TRBV4-1 with TRBJ2-3, with TRBD2 as a possible D gene (6 bases). CDR1 and CDR2 from the germline V gene are MGHRA and YSYEKL. Deletions cut 3 bases from V and 2 bases from J, with 12 bases between. The CDR3 runs to 15 residues. The CDR3 is CASSHRDLITDTQYF. The CDR3 bases are TGCGCCAGCAGCCACAGGGACTTGATCACAGATACGCAGTATTTT.

This clone came up a few times. CDR3 DNA: TGTGCCAGCAAATTGTATGAGGAGAGTGAAGCTTTCTTT. This gives the protein CASKLYEESEAFF. This sequence joins TRBV2 and TRBJ1-1; D gene unclear. Germline lookup yields CDR1 SNHLY and CDR2 FYNNEI. This CDR3 region has 13 residues. V lost 7 bases, J lost 7 bases, and 16 bases lay in between.

The V gene is TRBV7-9, the J gene TRBJ2-5, with 7 nucleotides matching TRBD1. The CDR3 consists of 18 residues. Germline V gene lookup returns CDR1 SEHNR and CDR2 FQNEAQ (reference sequence). J was trimmed by 1 base and V by 5 bases; bases with no gene match: 16. The CDR3 is CASSPPSRGPEVQETQYF. In nucleotides, the CDR3 is TGTGCCAGCAGCCCACCGTCAAGGGGGCCAGAAGTCCAAGAGACCCAGTACTTC.

The chain links TRBV5-1 to TRBJ1-4; possibly TRBD1 for D (5 bases). Germline V gives CDR1 SGHRS, CDR2 YFSETQ. V was pared by 1 base and J by 7 bases, with 11 bases between. The CDR3 is made up of 14 amino acids. The CDR3 sequence is CASSLQLGGEKLFF. CDR3 bases: TGCGCCAGCAGCTTGCAGTTGGGGGGTGAAAAACTGTTTTTT.

The rearrangement joins TRBV12-5 to TRBJ2-3, with 7 positions matching TRBD2. V was pared by 11 bases and J by 4 bases, with 12 bases of the junction left unmatched. The CDR3 length is 14 residues. The germline CDR1 and CDR2 sequences are LGHNT and FRNRAP. CDR3: CASSSGAGADTQYF. CDR3 sequence (DNA): TGTGCTTCCAGCAGCGGGGCCGGGGCAGATACGCAGTATTTT.